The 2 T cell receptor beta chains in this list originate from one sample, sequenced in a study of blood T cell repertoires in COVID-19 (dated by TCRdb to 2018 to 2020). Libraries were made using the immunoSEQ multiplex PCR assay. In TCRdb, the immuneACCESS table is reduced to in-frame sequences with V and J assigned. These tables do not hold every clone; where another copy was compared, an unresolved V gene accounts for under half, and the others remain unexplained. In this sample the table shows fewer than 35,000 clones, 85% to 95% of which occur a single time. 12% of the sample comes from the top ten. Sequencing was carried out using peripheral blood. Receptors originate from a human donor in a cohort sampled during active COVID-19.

CDR3 sequence: CASTLEKSTDTQYF. CDR3 coding DNA: TGCGCCAGCACACTAGAGAAGAGCACAGATACGCAGTATTTT. This rearrangement joins TRBV5-1 to TRBJ2-3; a possible D gene is TRBD2 (5 bases). The V end lost 6 bases, the J end lost 0 bases, and 11 bases lay between the germline ends. Germline-derived CDR1 and CDR2 are SGHRS and YFSETQ. The CDR3 is 14 amino acids.

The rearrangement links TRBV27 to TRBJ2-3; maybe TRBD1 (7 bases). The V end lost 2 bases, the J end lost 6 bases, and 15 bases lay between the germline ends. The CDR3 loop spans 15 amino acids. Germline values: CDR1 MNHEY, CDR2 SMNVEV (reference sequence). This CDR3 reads CASSLRRRGLDTQYF. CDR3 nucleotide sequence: TGTGCCAGCAGTTTACGAAGGAGGGGGCTGGATACGCAGTATTTT.